This TCR beta chain is from a study of blood T cell repertoires in COVID-19. As for the study in general: Sources were T cells, B-cell-depleted T cells, or PBMCs; the material itself was cDNA or gDNA.

Study processing details: Reference gene primer amplification yielded estimated nucleated cell counts. This table comes from immunoSEQ multiplex PCR, and its TCRdb copy is limited to in-frame clones, with some not included. That table is the source of V, J and clone size, and D and trimming were worked out from the DNA. The table has about 220,000 clones, approximately 80% seen once. CDR3 length: 15 residues. Germline values: CDR1 KGHDR, CDR2 SFDVKD. V was cut by 3 bases and J by 2 bases, with 11 bases left in between. The TCR was taken from a woman aged 55-69 years who had recovered from COVID-19. Sequenced input: PBMCs or T cells enriched from blood (not recorded which). The chain links TRBV24-1 to TRBJ2-3; D might be TRBD2 (6 bases). The CDR3 coding sequence is TGTGCCACCAGTGATGCCGGGGAGGACACAGATACGCAGTATTTT. Its protein product is CATSDAGEDTDTQYF.